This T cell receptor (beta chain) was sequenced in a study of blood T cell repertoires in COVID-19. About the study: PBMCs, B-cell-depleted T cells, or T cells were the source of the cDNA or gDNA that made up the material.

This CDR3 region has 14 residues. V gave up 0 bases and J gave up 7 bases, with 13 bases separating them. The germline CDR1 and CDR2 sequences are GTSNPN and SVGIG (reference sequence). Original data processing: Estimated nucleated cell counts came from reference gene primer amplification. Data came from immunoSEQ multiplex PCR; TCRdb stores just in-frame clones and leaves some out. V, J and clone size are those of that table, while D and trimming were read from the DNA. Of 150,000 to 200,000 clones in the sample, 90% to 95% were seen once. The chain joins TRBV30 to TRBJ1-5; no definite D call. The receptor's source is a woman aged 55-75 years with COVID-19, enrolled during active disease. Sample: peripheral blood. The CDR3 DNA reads TGTGCCTGGAGTGTAGTGGGAGCTTGGCAGCCCCAGCATTTT. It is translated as CAWSVVGAWQPQHF. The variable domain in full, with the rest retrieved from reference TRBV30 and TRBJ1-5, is SQTIHQWPATLVQPVGSPLSLECTVEGTSNPNLYWYRQAAGRGLQLLFYSVGIGQISSEVPQNLSASRPQDRQFILSSKKLLLSDSGFYLCAWSVVGAWQPQHFGDGTRLSIL.